These T cell receptor beta chains were read from a single sample in a study of T cell changes during pregnancy in multiple sclerosis. Clones were sequenced by immunoSEQ multiplex PCR, and TCRdb holds only the in-frame ones, with some missing. The sample consists of tens of thousands of clones, 90% to 95% of them appearing once. Sequencing was performed on CD8+ T cells from peripheral blood mononuclear cells, taken before pregnancy. These receptors came from a female donor with multiple sclerosis, enrolled in a pregnancy study. Each CDR3 is given with its conserved first and last residue. The D gene is left open where the match is weak. Some rows mark clone size as missing; the rest say once, few, many or name a class of expanded clone.

NA	once	TRBV29-1	TRBJ2-7	CSVVGGRGEQYF	TGCAGCGTTGTTGGAGGCCGTGGGGAGCAGTACTTC
NA	NA	TRBV5-6	TRBJ2-5	CASSLGGHLGGETQYF	TGTGCCAGCAGCTTGGGCGGGCACCTTGGGGGGGAGACCCAGTACTTC
NA	NA	TRBV15	TRBJ2-5	CATSPRQPQETQYF	TGTGCCACCAGCCCCCGACAGCCGCAAGAGACCCAGTACTTC
TRBD1	NA	TRBV27	TRBJ1-1	CASHRGTGWMNTEAFF	TGTGCCAGCCACCGCGGGACAGGGTGGATGAACACTGAAGCTTTCTTT
TRBD2	NA	TRBV11-2	TRBJ2-5	CASSSPNSGGGETQYF	TGTGCCAGCAGCTCCCCCAATAGCGGGGGTGGAGAGACCCAGTACTTC
NA	NA	TRBV19	TRBJ2-7	CASINLGASMYF	TGTGCCAGTATCAACCTAGGGGCTTCTATGTACTTC
NA	NA	TRBV4-2	TRBJ1-2	CASSQRGQVYGYTF	TGTGCCAGCAGCCAACGCGGGCAGGTCTATGGCTACACCTTC
TRBD1	NA	TRBV27	TRBJ1-1	CASSLQGARNTEAFF	TGTGCCAGCAGTCTCCAGGGGGCGAGGAACACTGAAGCTTTCTTT
TRBD2	NA	TRBV2	TRBJ2-5	CASSEEGRWGGGVQETQYF	TGTGCCAGCAGTGAAGAGGGGAGGTGGGGCGGGGGGGTTCAAGAGACCCAGTACTTC
NA	NA	TRBV14	TRBJ1-2	CASSRWEQGRGYTF	TGTGCCAGCAGTCGTTGGGAACAGGGTCGGGGCTACACCTTC
TRBD1	NA	TRBV28	TRBJ2-7	CASTPPPVGTGGYEQYF	TGTGCCAGCACCCCACCTCCGGTCGGGACAGGGGGCTACGAGCAGTACTTC
TRBD2	NA	TRBV27	TRBJ2-3	CASSLSLAGADTQYF	TGTGCCAGCAGTTTATCACTAGCGGGAGCAGATACGCAGTATTTT
NA	NA	TRBV5-8	TRBJ2-3	CASSLVGGNTDTQYF	TGTGCCAGCAGCTTGGTGGGGGGAAACACAGATACGCAGTATTTT
TRBD1	NA	TRBV7-8	TRBJ1-4	CASNEGTGGLEKLFF	TGTGCCAGCAACGAGGGGACAGGGGGCCTTGAAAAACTGTTTTTT
TRBD2	NA	TRBV4-1	TRBJ2-3	CASSQVPGLAGGPADTQYF	TGCGCCAGCAGCCAAGTCCCGGGACTAGCGGGGGGGCCGGCAGATACGCAGTATTTT
NA	NA	TRBV9	TRBJ2-1	CASSGADYNEQFF	TGTGCCAGCAGCGGAGCGGATTACAATGAGCAGTTCTTC
NA	NA	TRBV6-6	TRBJ2-5	CASRLGDKVRETQYF	TGTGCCAGCAGATTGGGGGACAAGGTTCGAGAGACCCAGTACTTC
NA	NA	TRBV19	TRBJ1-2	CASSVGEAKGYTF	TGTGCCAGTAGTGTGGGGGAGGCGAAGGGCTACACCTTC
TRBD2	NA	TRBV13	TRBJ2-5	CASSPRGATSGGHWGTQYF	TGTGCCAGCAGCCCAAGGGGGGCTACTAGCGGGGGCCACTGGGGGACCCAGTACTTC
NA	NA	TRBV4-2	TRBJ2-1	CASSHAGQEQFF	TGTGCCAGCAGCCATGCAGGGCAGGAGCAGTTCTTC
NA	NA	TRBV5-8	TRBJ2-7	CASSFQKEGLYEQYF	TGTGCCAGCAGCTTTCAGAAGGAGGGGCTTTACGAGCAGTACTTC
NA	NA	TRBV27	TRBJ2-6	CASSSFRDSGANVLTF	TGTGCCAGCAGTTCATTCCGGGACTCTGGGGCCAACGTCCTGACTTTC
TRBD1	once	TRBV13	TRBJ2-1	CASTEVGQGPYNEQFF	TGTGCCAGCACCGAGGTCGGACAGGGACCTTACAATGAGCAGTTCTTC
NA	NA	TRBV27	TRBJ1-3	CASSLGASGNTIYF	TGTGCCAGCAGTTTGGGAGCCTCTGGAAACACCATATATTTT
TRBD2	NA	TRBV9	TRBJ2-1	CASRKTSGGGDEQFF	TGTGCCAGCAGGAAGACTAGCGGGGGCGGGGATGAGCAGTTCTTC
NA	NA	TRBV27	TRBJ1-1	CASSLGGGTEAFF	TGTGCCAGCAGCCTAGGGGGGGGAACTGAAGCTTTCTTT
NA	NA	TRBV9	TRBJ2-1	CASSVGGGRNEQFF	TGTGCCAGCAGCGTAGGGGGCGGCAGGAATGAGCAGTTCTTC
TRBD1	NA	TRBV7-9	TRBJ1-1	CASSRPGGGTEAFF	TGTGCCAGCAGCCGCCCAGGGGGCGGCACTGAAGCTTTCTTT
NA	NA	TRBV5-1	TRBJ2-3	CASSLGSADTQYF	TGCGCCAGCAGCTTGGGTAGCGCAGATACGCAGTATTTT
TRBD1	NA	TRBV13	TRBJ1-1	CASSLGLGQGLTGTEAFF	TGTGCCAGCAGCTTAGGCCTGGGACAGGGTTTAACGGGAACTGAAGCTTTCTTT
TRBD2	few	TRBV27	TRBJ2-7	CASRPSGGTNEQYF	TGTGCCAGCAGGCCTAGCGGTGGCACGAACGAGCAGTACTTC
TRBD2	NA	TRBV13	TRBJ2-1	CASSLRTSGGSSYNEQFF	TGTGCCAGCAGCTTACGCACTAGCGGGGGGAGCTCCTACAATGAGCAGTTCTTC
NA	NA	TRBV19	TRBJ1-4	CASSRGEKLFF	TGTGCCAGTAGTCGGGGTGAAAAACTGTTTTTT
NA	NA	TRBV2	TRBJ2-5	CASRPGETQYF	TGTGCCAGCAGGCCAGGGGAGACCCAGTACTTC
NA	NA	TRBV19	TRBJ2-6	CASTHPEQVAGANVLTF	TGTGCCAGTACTCACCCGGAACAGGTTGCTGGGGCCAACGTCCTGACTTTC
TRBD2	NA	TRBV16	TRBJ2-1	CASSQSWGTSGLSSYNEQFF	TGTGCCAGCAGCCAATCTTGGGGGACTAGCGGGCTGAGCTCCTACAATGAGCAGTTCTTC
NA	NA	TRBV6-1	TRBJ1-5	CASSDGVSNQPQHF	TGTGCCAGCAGTGACGGGGTAAGCAATCAGCCCCAGCATTTT
NA	NA	TRBV7-3	TRBJ2-1	CASSLSPGEQFF	TGTGCCAGCAGCTTAAGTCCAGGTGAGCAGTTCTTC
TRBD2	NA	TRBV19	TRBJ2-7	CASSSGGYAYEQYF	TGTGCCAGTAGTTCCGGGGGGTACGCCTACGAGCAGTACTTC